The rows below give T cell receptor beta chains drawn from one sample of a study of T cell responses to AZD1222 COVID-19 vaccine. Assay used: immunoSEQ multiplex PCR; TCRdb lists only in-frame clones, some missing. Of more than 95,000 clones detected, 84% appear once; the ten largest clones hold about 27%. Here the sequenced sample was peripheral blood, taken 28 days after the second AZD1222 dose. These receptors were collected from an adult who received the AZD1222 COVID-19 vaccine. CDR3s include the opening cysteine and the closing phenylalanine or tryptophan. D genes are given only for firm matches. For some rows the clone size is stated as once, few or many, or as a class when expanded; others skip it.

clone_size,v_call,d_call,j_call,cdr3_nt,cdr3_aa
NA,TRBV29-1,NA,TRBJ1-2,TGCAGCGCTATGAACTCCCCTAACTATGGCTACACCTTC,CSAMNSPNYGYTF
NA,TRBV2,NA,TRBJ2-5,TGTGCCAGCAGTGGACCAGCGATGGGGACCCAGTACTTC,CASSGPAMGTQYF
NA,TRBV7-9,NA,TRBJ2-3,TGTGCCAGCAGCCGAGCCCCGGGGGGCCAAATAACAGATACGCAGTATTTT,CASSRAPGGQITDTQYF
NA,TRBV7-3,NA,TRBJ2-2,TGTGCCAGCAGCGCCAACTCATACTCCGGGACCGGGGAGCTGTTTTTT,CASSANSYSGTGELFF
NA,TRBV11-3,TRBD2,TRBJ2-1,TGTGCCAGCGGGGGGGGATCCTACAATGAGCAGTTCTTC,CASGGGSYNEQFF
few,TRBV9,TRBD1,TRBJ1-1,TGTGCCAGCAGCGCGCGGGGACAGCCAGTGGGCACTGAAGCTTTCTTT,CASSARGQPVGTEAFF
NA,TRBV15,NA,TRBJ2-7,TGTGCCACCAGCAGAGATCTTGACCCCTCCTACGAGCAGTACTTC,CATSRDLDPSYEQYF
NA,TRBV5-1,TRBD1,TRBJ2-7,TGCGCCAGCAGCCGGGACAGGTCTATCGACGAGCAGTACTTC,CASSRDRSIDEQYF
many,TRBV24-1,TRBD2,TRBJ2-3,TGTGCCACCAGTGATTTCATGGGAAGCGGGGGGGCCGGGGATACGCAGTATTTT,CATSDFMGSGGAGDTQYF
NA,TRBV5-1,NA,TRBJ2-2,TGCGCCAGCAGCTTGCCGGGGGCAAACACCGGGGAGCTGTTTTTT,CASSLPGANTGELFF
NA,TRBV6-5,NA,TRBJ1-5,TGTGCCAGCAGTTACTCGCGGGGTAATCAGCCCCAGCATTTT,CASSYSRGNQPQHF
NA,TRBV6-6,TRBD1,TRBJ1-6,TGTGCCAGCCAGTCAGGGGGATTTTCACCCCTCCACTTT,CASQSGGFSPLHF
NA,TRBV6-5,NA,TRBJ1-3,TGTGCCAGCAGTTCCCGACAATCTGGAAACACCATATATTTT,CASSSRQSGNTIYF
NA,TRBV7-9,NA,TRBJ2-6,TGTGCCAGCAGCTTAGCAAGTGGGCAAGGACCCGGGGCCAACGTCCTGACTTTC,CASSLASGQGPGANVLTF
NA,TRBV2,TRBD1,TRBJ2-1,TGTGCCAGCAGTGAAGCGCTTCCAGGGGGTGAGCAGTTCTTC,CASSEALPGGEQFF
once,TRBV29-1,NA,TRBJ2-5,TGCAGCGTTGCTGGGCCCCAAGAGACCCAGTACTTC,CSVAGPQETQYF
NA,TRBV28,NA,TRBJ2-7,TGTGCCAGCAAACTCGAAGTTTGGGGGCTCTACGAGCAGTACTTC,CASKLEVWGLYEQYF
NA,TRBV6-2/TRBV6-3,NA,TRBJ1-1,TGTGCCAGCAGTTACGGTTTCTCTGAAGCTTTCTTT,CASSYGFSEAFF
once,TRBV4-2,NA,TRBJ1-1,TGTGCCAGCAGCCAAAGAGGCCCTGAAGCTTTCTTT,CASSQRGPEAFF
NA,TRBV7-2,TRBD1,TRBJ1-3,TGTGCCAGCAGCTCCGGACAGGGGCGAGACTCTGGAAACACCATATATTTT,CASSSGQGRDSGNTIYF
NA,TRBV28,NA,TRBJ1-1,TGTGCCAGCAGTTTGGGGGCAGGGACTGAAGCTTTCTTT,CASSLGAGTEAFF
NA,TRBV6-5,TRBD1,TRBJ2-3,TGTGCCAGCAGTTACCCGACAGGGGGCCCAGATACGCAGTATTTT,CASSYPTGGPDTQYF
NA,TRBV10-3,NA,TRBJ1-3,TGTGCCATCACTCCAGCTTATGGAAACACCATATATTTT,CAITPAYGNTIYF
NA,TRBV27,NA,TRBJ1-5,TGTGCCAGCAGTCCCCTCGCGAAAGATAGCAATCAGCCCCAGCATTTT,CASSPLAKDSNQPQHF